This T cell receptor beta chain was documented in a study of blood T cell repertoires in COVID-19. Profiling relied on immunoSEQ multiplex PCR, and the TCRdb table lists in-frame clones only, not all of them. The sample yields a few hundred thousand clones, roughly 85% seen once. There are 15 residues in the CDR3. Trimming at V came to 3 bases and at J to 2 bases, leaving 1 base not matched to a gene. CDR1 is SGHAT, CDR2 FQNNGV, per germline. Enrolled through a virtual design, the participants were between roughly 18 and 100 years of age and came from fewer than 30 US areas. The TCR originated in a man aged 35 to 55 who had recovered from COVID-19. Specimen: PBMCs or T cells enriched from blood (not recorded which). The V call is TRBV11-2, the J call TRBJ2-7; 13 bases are a match to TRBD2. The CDR3 loop is CASSFGLAGAYEQYF. DNA for the CDR3: TGTGCCAGCAGCTTCGGACTAGCGGGAGCCTACGAGCAGTACTTC.